The 13 T cell receptor beta chains presented below share a single source sample, sequenced in a study of blood T cell repertoires in COVID-19. Measured with immunoSEQ multiplex PCR; TCRdb has only the in-frame clones, and not every one. The repertoire includes 65,000 to 95,000 clones, approximately 90% of them detected once, and approximately 4.5% sits in the top ten. Sequences were obtained from peripheral blood. Receptors originate from a man aged 45-65 years with active COVID-19.

This clone has only one observation. V is TRBV9 and J is TRBJ2-5, with 14 bases fitting TRBD2. The CDR3 is 17 residues long. The germline V gene has CDR1 SGDLS and CDR2 YYNGEE. Trimming at V came to 3 bases and at J to 3 bases, leaving 7 bases not matched to a gene. The CDR3 spells CASSAGTSGGQKETQYF. The DNA of the CDR3 is TGTGCCAGCAGCGCGGGGACTAGCGGGGGCCAAAAAGAGACCCAGTACTTC.

The rearrangement joins TRBV19 to TRBJ1-6; 8 nucleotides agree with TRBD1. V was clipped by 1 base and J by 7 bases; unmatched bases: 3. This CDR3 is 15 amino acids long. Germline loops: CDR1 LNHDA, CDR2 SQIVND (reference sequence). The CDR3 bases are TGTGCCAGTAGTATAGCCGGACAGGGAAATTCACCCCTCCACTTT. It specifies CASSIAGQGNSPLHF.

The chain has TRBV5-1 and TRBJ2-5; 8 bases line up with TRBD2. The CDR3 has 15 residues. Trimming cost V 4 bases and J 3 bases; bases outside gene matches: 8. Germline-derived CDR1 and CDR2 are SGHRS and YFSETQ. CDR3 amino acids: CASSPRGGVEETQYF. CDR3 nucleotide sequence: TGCGCCAGCAGCCCCCGGGGGGGAGTCGAAGAGACCCAGTACTTC.

The chain has TRBV10-1 and TRBJ2-1; perhaps TRBD2 as D (7 bases). The CDR3 runs 14 residues. The germline V gene encodes CDR1 WNHNN and CDR2 SYGVQD (reference sequence). V was trimmed by 4 bases and J by 5 bases, leaving 12 bases between them. CDR3 residues: CASSGGGVDNEQFF. CDR3 sequence (DNA): TGCGCCAGCAGTGGAGGGGGGGTAGACAATGAGCAGTTCTTC.

The chain joins TRBV6-5 to TRBJ2-2, with D possibly TRBD1 on 6 matching bases. V dropped 6 bases and J dropped 4 bases, with 15 bases sitting between them. The V gene's germline CDR1 is MNHEY and CDR2 SVGAGI. CDR3 length equals 15 residues. The CDR3 sequence is CASRGAPVGTGELFF. The CDR3 region has the DNA TGTGCCAGCAGGGGGGCTCCGGTCGGCACCGGGGAGCTGTTTTTT.

This clone has just one count. The chain combines TRBV28 with TRBJ1-3, with D uncertain. CDR3 length: 11 amino acids. V shed 6 bases and J shed 8 bases, with 8 bases lying between them. In germline, CDR1 is MDHEN, CDR2 SYDVKM. CDR3 sequence reads: CASSPRDTIYF. CDR3 coding DNA: TGTGCCAGCAGCCCTCGAGACACCATATATTTT.

The chain combines TRBV3-1 (or the pseudogene TRBV3-2) with TRBJ1-3; the D gene is possibly TRBD1 (6 bases). CDR1 is LGHDT and CDR2 is YNNKEL in the germline V gene (reference sequence). Trimming cost V 0 bases and J 3 bases, with 9 bases left between them. The CDR3 spans 15 residues. The CDR3 loop is CASSQDGTLGNTIYF. The CDR3 DNA reads TGTGCCAGCAGCCAAGATGGGACACTTGGAAACACCATATATTTT.

The gene calls are TRBV2 and TRBJ1-4, with 9 bases aligning to TRBD1. After removal of 1 base from V and 8 bases from J, the junction contained 17 bases not matched to a gene. The CDR3 is 19 residues long. Per the germline V gene, CDR1 is SNHLY and CDR2 is FYNNEI. The CDR3 DNA reads as TGTGCCAGCAGTGAAGTGTCGGGACAGGGTTTTTTTGGTGGGGAAAAACTGTTTTTT. This codes for CASSEVSGQGFFGGEKLFF.

The chain carries TRBV21-1 and TRBJ1-5; no check of the table's D call, TRBD1, against the DNA was made. TRBV21-1 is assigned pseudogene status. CDR3 length: 16 residues. The CDR3 DNA reads as TGTGCCAGCAGCACTCGGGACAGGCATAGCAATCAGCCCCAGCATTTT. It codes for CASSTRDRHSNQPQHF.

The rearrangement joins TRBV29-1 to TRBJ2-7; 7 bases line up with TRBD2. Germline CDR1 SQVTM, CDR2 ANQGSEA. V was pared by 7 bases and J by 3 bases, with 12 bases of the junction left unmatched. The CDR3 covers 14 residues. The CDR3 DNA reads TGCAGCGGCACAAATGGTATAGCGGGCTACGAGCAGTACTTC. Its protein is CSGTNGIAGYEQYF.

This chain links TRBV14 with TRBJ1-1; 7 nucleotides align to TRBD1. This CDR3 region has 16 residues. V shed 5 bases and J 7 bases; nucleotides not matched to a gene: 16. CDR1 and CDR2 (germline): SGHDN, FVKESK. CDR3 nucleotides: TGTGCCAGCAGCTATAAGAACGGACAGGTTTGGGATGAAGCTTTCTTT. Translating it yields CASSYKNGQVWDEAFF.

V gene TRBV5-4 combines with J gene TRBJ2-7; 8 bases are shared with TRBD2. The J segment lost 6 bases and the V segment lost 0 bases, leaving 11 bases of the junction unmatched. This CDR3 region has 16 residues. CDR1 and CDR2 from the germline V gene are SGHNT and YYREEE (reference sequence). In DNA form, the CDR3 reads TGTGCCAGCAGCTTGGCCGCGGGTCGGGGGGGGTCCGAGCAGTACTTC. Protein product: CASSLAAGRGGSEQYF.

The rearrangement joins TRBV28 to TRBJ1-6; D might be TRBD1 (6 bases). The CDR3 spans 15 residues. Germline-derived CDR1 and CDR2 are MDHEN and SYDVKM. V lost 6 bases and J 5 bases, leaving 14 bases between the germline ends. The CDR3 region has the DNA TGTGCCAGCAGGGAAGGGACACTTAATAATTCACCCCTCCACTTT. Amino acids: CASREGTLNNSPLHF.